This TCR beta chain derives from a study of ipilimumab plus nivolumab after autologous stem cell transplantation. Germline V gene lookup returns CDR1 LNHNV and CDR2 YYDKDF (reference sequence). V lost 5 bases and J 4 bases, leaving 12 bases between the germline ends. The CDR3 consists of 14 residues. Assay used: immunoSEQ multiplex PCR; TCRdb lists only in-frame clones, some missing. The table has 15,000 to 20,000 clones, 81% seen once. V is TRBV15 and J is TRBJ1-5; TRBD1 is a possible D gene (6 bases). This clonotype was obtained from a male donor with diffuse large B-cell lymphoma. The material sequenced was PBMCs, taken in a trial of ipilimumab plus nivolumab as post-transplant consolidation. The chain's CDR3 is CATSFLTGNQPQHF. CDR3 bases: TGTGCCACCAGCTTCTTAACAGGGAATCAGCCCCAGCATTTT.